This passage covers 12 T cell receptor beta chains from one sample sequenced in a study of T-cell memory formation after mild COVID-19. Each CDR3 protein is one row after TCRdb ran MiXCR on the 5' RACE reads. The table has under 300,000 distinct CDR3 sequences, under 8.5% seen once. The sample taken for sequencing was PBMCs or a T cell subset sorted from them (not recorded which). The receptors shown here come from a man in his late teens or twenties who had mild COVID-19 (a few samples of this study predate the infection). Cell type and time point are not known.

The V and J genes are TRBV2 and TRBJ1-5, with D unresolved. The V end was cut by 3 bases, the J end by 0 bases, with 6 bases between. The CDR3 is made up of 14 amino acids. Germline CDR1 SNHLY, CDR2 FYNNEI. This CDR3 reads CASSEGNSNQPQHF. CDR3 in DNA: TGTGCCAGCAGTGAGGGTAATAGCAATCAGCCCCAGCATTTT. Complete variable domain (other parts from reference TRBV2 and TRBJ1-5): EPEVTQTPSHQVTQMGQEVILRCVPISNHLYFYWYRQILGQKVEFLVSFYNNEISEKSEIFDDQFSVERPDGSNFTLKIRSTKLEDSAMYFCASSEGNSNQPQHFGDGTRLSIL.

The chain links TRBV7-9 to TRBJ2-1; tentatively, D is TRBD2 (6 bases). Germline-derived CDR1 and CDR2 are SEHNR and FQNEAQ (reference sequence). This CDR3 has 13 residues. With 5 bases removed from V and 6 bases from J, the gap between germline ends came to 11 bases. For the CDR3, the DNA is TGTGCCAGCAGCCCACTAGCTCTCAATGAGCAGTTCTTC. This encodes CASSPLALNEQFF. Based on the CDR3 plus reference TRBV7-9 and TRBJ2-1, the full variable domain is DTGVSQNPRHKITKRGQNVTFRCDPISEHNRLYWYRQTLGQGPEFLTYFQNEAQLEKSRLLSDRFSAERPKGSFSTLEIQRTEQGDSAMYLCASSPLALNEQFFGPGTRLTVL.

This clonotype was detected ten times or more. In DNA, the CDR3 is TGCGCCAGCAGCTTGGGAGGCAGACTCTATGGCTACACCTTC. Translating gives CASSLGGRLYGYTF. The chain combines TRBV5-1 with TRBJ1-2; D unresolved. The germline V gene encodes CDR1 SGHRS and CDR2 YFSETQ. The CDR3 is made up of 14 amino acids. V was clipped by 0 bases and J by 4 bases, with 10 bases between them.

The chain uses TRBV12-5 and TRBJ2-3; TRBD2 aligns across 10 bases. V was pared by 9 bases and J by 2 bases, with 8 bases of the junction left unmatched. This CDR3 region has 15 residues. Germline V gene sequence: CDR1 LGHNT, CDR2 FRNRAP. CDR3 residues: CASGDSGGPTDTQYF. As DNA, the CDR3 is TGTGCTAGCGGCGATAGCGGGGGGCCCACAGATACGCAGTATTTT.

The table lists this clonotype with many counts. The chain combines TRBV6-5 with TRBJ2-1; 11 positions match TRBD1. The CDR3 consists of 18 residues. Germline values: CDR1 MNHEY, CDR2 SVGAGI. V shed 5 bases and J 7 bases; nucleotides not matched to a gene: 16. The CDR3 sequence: CASSLLTGTGGAGNEQFF. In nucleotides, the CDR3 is TGTGCCAGCAGTCTTTTAACCGGGACAGGGGGGGCAGGGAATGAGCAGTTCTTC.

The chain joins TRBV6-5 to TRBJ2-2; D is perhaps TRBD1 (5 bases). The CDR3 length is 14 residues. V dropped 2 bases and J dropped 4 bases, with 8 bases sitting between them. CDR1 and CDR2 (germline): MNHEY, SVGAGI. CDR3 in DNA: TGTGCCAGCAGTTACCAGGGAAGCACCGGGGAGCTGTTTTTT. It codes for CASSYQGSTGELFF.

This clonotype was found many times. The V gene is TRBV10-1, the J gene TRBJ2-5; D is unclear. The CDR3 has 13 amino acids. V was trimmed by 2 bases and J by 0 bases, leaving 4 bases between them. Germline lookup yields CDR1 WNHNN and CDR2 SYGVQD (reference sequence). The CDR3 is CASSEGHQETQYF. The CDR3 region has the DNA TGCGCCAGCAGTGAGGGACACCAAGAGACCCAGTACTTC.

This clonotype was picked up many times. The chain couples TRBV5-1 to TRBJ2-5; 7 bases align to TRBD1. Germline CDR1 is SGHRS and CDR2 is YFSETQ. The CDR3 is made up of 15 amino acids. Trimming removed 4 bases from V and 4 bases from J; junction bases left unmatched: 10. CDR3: CASSVQSSGGETQYF. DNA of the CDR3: TGCGCCAGCAGCGTACAGTCCTCAGGGGGAGAGACCCAGTACTTC.

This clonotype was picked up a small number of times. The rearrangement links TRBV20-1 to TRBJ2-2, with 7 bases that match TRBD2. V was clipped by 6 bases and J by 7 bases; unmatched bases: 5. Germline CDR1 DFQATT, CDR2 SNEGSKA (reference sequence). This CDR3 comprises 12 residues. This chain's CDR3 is CSAGGSHGELFF. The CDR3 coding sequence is TGCAGTGCGGGCGGGAGTCACGGGGAGCTGTTTTTT.

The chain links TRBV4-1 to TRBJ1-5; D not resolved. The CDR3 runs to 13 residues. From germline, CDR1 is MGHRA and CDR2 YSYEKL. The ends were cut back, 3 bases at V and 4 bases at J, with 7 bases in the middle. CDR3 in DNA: TGCGCCAGCAGCCAGGCCTTAAATCAGCCCCAGCATTTT. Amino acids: CASSQALNQPQHF.

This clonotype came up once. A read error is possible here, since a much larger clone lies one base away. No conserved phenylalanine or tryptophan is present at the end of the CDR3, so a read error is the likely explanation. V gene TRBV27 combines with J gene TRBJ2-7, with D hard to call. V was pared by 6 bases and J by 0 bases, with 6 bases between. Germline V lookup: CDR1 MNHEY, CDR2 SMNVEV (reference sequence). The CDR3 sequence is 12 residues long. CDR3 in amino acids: CASRGSSYEQYL. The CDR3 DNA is TGTGCCAGCAGAGGTAGCTCCTACGAGCAGTACTTA.

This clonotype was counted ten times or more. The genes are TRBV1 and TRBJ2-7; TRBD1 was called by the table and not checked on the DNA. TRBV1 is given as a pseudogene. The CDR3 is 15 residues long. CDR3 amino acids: CTSSQTGGETYEQYF. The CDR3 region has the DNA TGCACCAGCAGCCAGACAGGGGGTGAAACCTACGAGCAGTACTTC.